This record concerns one T cell receptor (beta chain) sequence. Regarding time point: pretreatment peripheral blood. The data originate from a study of PD-L1 blockade in urothelial cancer. The assay was immunoSEQ multiplex PCR, and TCRdb's table has in-frame clones only and misses some. In the table there are just under 40,000 clones, approximately 89% of which are singletons. The clonotype comes from a woman aged 60-70 years with urothelial cancer. Sequencing used PBMCs, obtained around atezolizumab (anti-PD-L1) treatment.

The CDR3 bases are TGTGCCAGCAGCTTAGAGGACAGGGTAGGGCGCGGGGCCAACGTCCTGACTTTC. Its translation is CASSLEDRVGRGANVLTF. The V call is TRBV27, the J call TRBJ2-6; 8 nucleotides agree with TRBD1. Germline V gives CDR1 MNHEY, CDR2 SMNVEV (reference sequence). The CDR3 contains 18 residues. Trimming cost V 6 bases and J 4 bases; bases outside gene matches: 14. The full variable domain, its missing parts supplied by reference TRBV27 and TRBJ2-6, is EAQVTQNPRYLITVTGKKLTVTCSQNMNHEYMSWYRQDPGLGLRQIYYSMNVEVTDKGDVPEGYKVSRKEKRNFPLILESPSPNQTSLYFCASSLEDRVGRGANVLTFGAGSRLTVL.